Listed below are T cell receptor beta chains from one sample, sequenced in a study of blood T cells in healthy people across ages. TCRdb re-analysed the 5' RACE reads in MiXCR, keeping a single row per CDR3 protein. The sample contains hundreds of thousands of distinct CDR3 sequences, around a quarter of which appear only once. This sample was also put to use in a study of T cells of mothers and their children.

Source material: blood. These receptor sequences come from a boy under 18 in good health. The CDR3 runs from the conserved cysteine through the conserved F or W. Fields, in order: V gene, J gene, D gene, clone size, CDR3 DNA, CDR3 protein. The D gene is left open where the match is weak. For some rows the clone size is stated as once, few or many, or as a class when expanded; others skip it.

V: TRBV7-9; J: TRBJ2-6; D: .; size: few; DNA: TGTGCCAGCAGCTTCTTGGGGTCTGGGGCCAACGTCCTGACTTTC; CDR3: CASSFLGSGANVLTF
V: TRBV7-9; J: TRBJ2-5; D: .; size: few; DNA: TGTGCCAGCAGCTTGGATCGGGAAAAAGAGACCCAGTACTTC; CDR3: CASSLDREKETQYF
V: TRBV6-4; J: TRBJ2-1; D: TRBD2; size: .; DNA: TGTGCCAGCAGTGGGCTAGCGGGGGGCCCTCCGCAGTTCTTC; CDR3: CASSGLAGGPPQFF
V: TRBV5-1; J: TRBJ1-6; D: TRBD1; size: few; DNA: TGCGCCAGCAGCTTCGACAGGGGCTCGTTGGACCTCCACTTT; CDR3: CASSFDRGSLDLHF
V: TRBV7-9; J: TRBJ1-2; D: .; size: many; DNA: TGTGCCAGCAGCTTTGGACAGCTGAGCTATGGCTACACCTTC; CDR3: CASSFGQLSYGYTF
V: TRBV10-2; J: TRBJ1-4; D: .; size: few; DNA: TGCGCCAGCAGGCCGGGCCAAAGGGTCGCAACTAATGAAAAACTGTTTTTT; CDR3: CASRPGQRVATNEKLFF
V: TRBV5-1; J: TRBJ1-2; D: TRBD1; size: many; DNA: TGCGCCAGCAGCCCAGGACAGGGCGGCTACACCTTC; CDR3: CASSPGQGGYTF
V: TRBV29-1; J: TRBJ2-7; D: .; size: few; DNA: TGCAGCGTTGAAGAAAGAGTTGCGGGTTACGAGCAGTACTTC; CDR3: CSVEERVAGYEQYF
V: TRBV2; J: TRBJ1-4; D: .; size: .; DNA: TGTGCCAGCAGCCCATCAAAGGGGGTTGGCGATGAAAAACTGTTTTTT; CDR3: CASSPSKGVGDEKLFF
V: TRBV5-1; J: TRBJ2-3; D: .; size: .; DNA: TGCGCCAGCGGTATCCGGGACCCCTCCCTGGATACGCAGTATTTT; CDR3: CASGIRDPSLDTQYF
V: TRBV4-2; J: TRBJ2-2; D: .; size: few; DNA: TGTGCCAGCAGCCAATGGGGTAGCTCGGGGGAGCTGTTTTTT; CDR3: CASSQWGSSGELFF
V: TRBV3-1; J: TRBJ2-7; D: .; size: .; DNA: TGTGCCAGCAGCCAAGGGGCAGGTGGGTACGAGCAGTACTTC; CDR3: CASSQGAGGYEQYF
V: TRBV12-3/TRBV12-4; J: TRBJ2-7; D: .; size: few; DNA: TGTGCCAGCAGCACCCAGGGCAGGGGCGAGCAGTACTTC; CDR3: CASSTQGRGEQYF
V: TRBV7-9; J: TRBJ1-2; D: .; size: .; DNA: TGTGCCAGCAGCTCCCTTGAACGGCCCCTCTATGGCTACACCTTC; CDR3: CASSSLERPLYGYTF
V: TRBV11-2; J: TRBJ2-1; D: TRBD1; size: few; DNA: TGTGCCAGCAGCTTAGGGGACAGGGAAACCGATGAGCAGTTCTTC; CDR3: CASSLGDRETDEQFF
V: TRBV7-9; J: TRBJ2-7; D: .; size: .; DNA: TGTGCCAGCAGCTTATCGGCGGTTGAGCAGTACTTC; CDR3: CASSLSAVEQYF
V: TRBV3-1; J: TRBJ1-1; D: .; size: few; DNA: TGTGCCAGCAGCCCTATTGGGGCTCAGGAGGAGAAAGCTTTCTTT; CDR3: CASSPIGAQEEKAFF
V: TRBV9; J: TRBJ1-2; D: .; size: .; DNA: TGTGCCAGCAGCGTAGAAGAGAACTATGGCTACACCTTC; CDR3: CASSVEENYGYTF
V: TRBV29-1; J: TRBJ1-2; D: .; size: .; DNA: TGCAGCGTTTGGGGGTTCGTGGGCTACACCTTC; CDR3: CSVWGFVGYTF
V: TRBV14; J: TRBJ2-5; D: TRBD2; size: few; DNA: TGTGCCAGCAGCCAAGATCTGGGCCTAGCGGGTTTGCAAGAGACCCAGTACTTC; CDR3: CASSQDLGLAGLQETQYF
V: TRBV3-1; J: TRBJ2-7; D: .; size: .; DNA: TGTGCCAGCAGCCAATCGACAGGTAACGAGCAGTACTTC; CDR3: CASSQSTGNEQYF
V: TRBV7-9; J: TRBJ2-2; D: .; size: few; DNA: TGTGCCAGCAGCCGAGTGGAGGGTCCCGGGGAGCTGTTTTTT; CDR3: CASSRVEGPGELFF
V: TRBV12-3/TRBV12-4; J: TRBJ1-3; D: TRBD1; size: .; DNA: TGTGCCAGCAGTTCCCGAATGGCTGGGACAGCCTCTGGAAACACCATATATTTT; CDR3: CASSSRMAGTASGNTIYF
V: TRBV25-1; J: TRBJ2-1; D: .; size: few; DNA: TGTGCCAGCAGTGAGGGCGGACTCCTGGGCCGGGAGCAGTTCTTC; CDR3: CASSEGGLLGREQFF
V: TRBV3-1; J: TRBJ1-1; D: .; size: .; DNA: TGTGCCAGCAGCCTTGGGTGGGGAGGTGAAGCTTTCTTT; CDR3: CASSLGWGGEAFF
V: TRBV7-3; J: TRBJ2-1; D: TRBD2; size: .; DNA: TGTGCCAGCAGACTCACCAGCGGGGGGGTAGATGGGCAGTTCTTC; CDR3: CASRLTSGGVDGQFF
V: TRBV6-4; J: TRBJ2-1; D: TRBD2; size: few; DNA: TGTGCCAGCAGCCTTAGCGGGGGGATGGGTGAGCAGTTCTTC; CDR3: CASSLSGGMGEQFF
V: TRBV3-1; J: TRBJ2-7; D: .; size: few; DNA: TGTGCCAGCAGCCACCGTGGATACGAGCAGTACTTC; CDR3: CASSHRGYEQYF
V: TRBV28; J: TRBJ1-2; D: .; size: .; DNA: TGTGCCAGCAGTCCCCACATCGGGAAGAGGGCTAACTATGGCTACACCTTC; CDR3: CASSPHIGKRANYGYTF
V: TRBV27; J: TRBJ2-5; D: TRBD2; size: few; DNA: TGTGCCAGCAGTGCCGGACTAGCGGCTGGGACCCAGTACTTC; CDR3: CASSAGLAAGTQYF
V: TRBV12-3/TRBV12-4; J: TRBJ2-1; D: .; size: .; DNA: TGTGCCAGCAGTTTTAGGGGGGGGAATGAGCAGTTCTTC; CDR3: CASSFRGGNEQFF
V: TRBV20-1; J: TRBJ1-2; D: .; size: few; DNA: TGCAGTGCCACACAGGGAAGCTATGGCTACACCTTC; CDR3: CSATQGSYGYTF
V: TRBV12-3/TRBV12-4; J: TRBJ2-5; D: TRBD2; size: few; DNA: TGTGCCAGCAAAACTAGCGGGGGGGGGACCCAGTACTTC; CDR3: CASKTSGGGTQYF